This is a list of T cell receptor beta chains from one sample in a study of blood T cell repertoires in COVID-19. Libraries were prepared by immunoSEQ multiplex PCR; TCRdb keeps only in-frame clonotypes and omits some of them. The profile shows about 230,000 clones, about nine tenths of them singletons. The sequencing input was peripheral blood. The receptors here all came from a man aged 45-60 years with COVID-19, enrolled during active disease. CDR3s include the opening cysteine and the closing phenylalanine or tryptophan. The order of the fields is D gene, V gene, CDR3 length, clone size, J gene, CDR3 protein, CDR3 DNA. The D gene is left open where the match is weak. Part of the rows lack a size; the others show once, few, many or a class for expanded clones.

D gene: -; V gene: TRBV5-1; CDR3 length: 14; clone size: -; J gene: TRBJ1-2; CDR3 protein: CASSKTETNYGYTF; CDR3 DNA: TGCGCCAGCAGCAAGACAGAGACTAACTATGGCTACACCTTC
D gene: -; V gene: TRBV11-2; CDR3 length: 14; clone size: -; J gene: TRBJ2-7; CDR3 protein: CASSPRRETYEQYF; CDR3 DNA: TGTGCCAGCAGCCCCCGGCGGGAAACCTACGAGCAGTACTTC
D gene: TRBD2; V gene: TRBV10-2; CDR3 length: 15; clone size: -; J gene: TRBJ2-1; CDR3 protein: CASRASGSSYNEQFF; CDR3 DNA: TGCGCCAGCAGGGCTAGCGGGAGCTCCTACAATGAGCAGTTCTTC
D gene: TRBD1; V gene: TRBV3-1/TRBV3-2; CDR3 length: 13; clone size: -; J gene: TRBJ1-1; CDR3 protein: CASSQRGRSEAFF; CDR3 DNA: TGTGCCAGCAGCCAGAGGGGGCGGAGTGAAGCTTTCTTT
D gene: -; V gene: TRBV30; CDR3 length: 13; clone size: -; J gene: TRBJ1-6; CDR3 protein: CAWSGDGSSPLHF; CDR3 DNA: TGTGCCTGGAGTGGAGATGGGAGTTCACCCCTCCACTTT
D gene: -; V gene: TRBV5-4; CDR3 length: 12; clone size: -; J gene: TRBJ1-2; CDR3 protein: CASSQGQNGYTF; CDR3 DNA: TGTGCCAGCAGCCAAGGACAGAATGGCTACACCTTC
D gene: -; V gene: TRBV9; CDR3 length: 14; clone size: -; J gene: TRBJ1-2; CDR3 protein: CASSVEPGNYGYTF; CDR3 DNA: TGTGCCAGCAGCGTAGAACCAGGGAACTATGGCTACACCTTC
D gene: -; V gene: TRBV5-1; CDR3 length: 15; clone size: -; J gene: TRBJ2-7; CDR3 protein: CASSLETGTFHEQYF; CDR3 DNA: TGCGCCAGCAGCTTGGAAACCGGGACATTCCACGAGCAGTACTTC
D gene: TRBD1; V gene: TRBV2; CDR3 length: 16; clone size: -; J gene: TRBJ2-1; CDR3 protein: CASSRDRQSSYNEQFF; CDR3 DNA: TGTGCCAGCAGTCGGGACAGACAAAGCTCCTACAATGAGCAGTTCTTC
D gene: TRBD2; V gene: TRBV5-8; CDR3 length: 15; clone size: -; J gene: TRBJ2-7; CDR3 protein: CASSLPASGPFEQYF; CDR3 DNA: TGTGCCAGCAGCTTACCCGCTAGCGGGCCCTTCGAGCAGTACTTC
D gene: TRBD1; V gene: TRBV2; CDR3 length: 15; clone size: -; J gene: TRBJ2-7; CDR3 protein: CASSLTGGYSYEQYF; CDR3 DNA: TGTGCCAGCAGTCTGACAGGGGGTTACTCCTACGAGCAGTACTTC
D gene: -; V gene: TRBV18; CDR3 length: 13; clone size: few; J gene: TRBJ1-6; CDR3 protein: CASSPTENSPLHF; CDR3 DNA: TGTGCCAGCTCACCAACTGAGAATTCACCCCTCCACTTT
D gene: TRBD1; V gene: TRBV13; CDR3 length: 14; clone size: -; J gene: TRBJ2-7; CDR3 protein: CASSRTGGGYEQYF; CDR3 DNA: TGTGCCAGCAGCAGAACAGGGGGCGGCTACGAGCAGTACTTC
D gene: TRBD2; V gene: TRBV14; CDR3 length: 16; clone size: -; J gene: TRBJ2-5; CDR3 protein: CASSQVGGGIGETQYF; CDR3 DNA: TGTGCCAGCAGCCAAGTTGGCGGGGGGATCGGAGAGACCCAGTACTTC
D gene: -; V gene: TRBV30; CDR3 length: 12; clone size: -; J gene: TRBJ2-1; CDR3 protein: CAWSLSDNEQFF; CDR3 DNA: TGTGCCTGGAGTCTGTCCGACAATGAGCAGTTCTTC
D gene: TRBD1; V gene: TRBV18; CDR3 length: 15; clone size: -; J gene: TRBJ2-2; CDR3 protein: CASSGTGANTGELFF; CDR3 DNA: TGTGCCAGCTCGGGGACAGGGGCGAACACCGGGGAGCTGTTTTTT
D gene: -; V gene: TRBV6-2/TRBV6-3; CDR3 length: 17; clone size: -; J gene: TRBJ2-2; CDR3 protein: CASSPGGGGRGTGELFF; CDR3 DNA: TGTGCCAGCAGCCCCGGAGGGGGGGGACGGGGCACCGGGGAGCTGTTTTTT
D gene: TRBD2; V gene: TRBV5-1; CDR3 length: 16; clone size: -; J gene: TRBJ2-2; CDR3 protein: CASSLGTSASRVELFF; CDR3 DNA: TGCGCCAGCAGCTTGGGTACTAGCGCCAGCCGCGTTGAGCTGTTTTTT
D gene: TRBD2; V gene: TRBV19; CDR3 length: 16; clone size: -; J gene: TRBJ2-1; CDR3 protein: CASSPQTSGSPNEQFF; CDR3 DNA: TGTGCCAGTAGCCCACAGACTAGCGGGAGCCCGAATGAGCAGTTCTTC
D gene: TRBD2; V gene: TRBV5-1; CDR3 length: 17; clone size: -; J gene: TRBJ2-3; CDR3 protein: CASSLGTSGDSTDTQYF; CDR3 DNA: TGCGCCAGCAGCTTGGGGACTAGCGGGGATAGCACAGATACGCAGTATTTT
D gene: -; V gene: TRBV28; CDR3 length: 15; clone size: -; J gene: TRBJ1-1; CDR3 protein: CASSLRGSMNTEAFF; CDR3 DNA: TGTGCCAGCAGTTTAAGGGGCTCAATGAACACTGAAGCTTTCTTT
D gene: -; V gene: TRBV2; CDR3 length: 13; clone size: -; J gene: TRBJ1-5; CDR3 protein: CASTLGYFQPQHF; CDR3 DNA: TGTGCCAGCACTCTCGGGTATTTTCAGCCCCAGCATTTT